The 15 T cell receptor beta chains given below trace back to one sample, sequenced in a study of cytomegalovirus exposure and HLA in healthy donors. Amplification used 60 Vbeta primers and 13 Jbeta primers. TCRdb keeps only in-frame clones here, not all; method: immunoSEQ multiplex PCR. This sample has 150,000 or so clones; roughly 73% occur once, and the top ten carry 2.5% to 4%. Source material: PBMCs. The source is a man aged 40-49 years in good health and CMV-seronegative.

The chain employs TRBV15 and TRBJ2-7, with 8 nucleotides matching TRBD1. The V gene's germline CDR1 is LNHNV and CDR2 YYDKDF (reference sequence). This CDR3 has 14 amino acids. Losses at the gene ends were 1 base for V and 6 bases for J; bases not matched to a gene: 5. As DNA, the CDR3 is TGTGCCACCAGCAGAGGACAGGGGCAACCCGAGCAGTACTTC. It yields the protein CATSRGQGQPEQYF.

This clone was counted a single time. The rearrangement links TRBV5-6 to TRBJ2-7, with D maybe TRBD2 (5 bases). The CDR3 covers 14 residues. Germline CDR1 and CDR2: SGHDT and YYEEEE. V lost 0 bases and J lost 2, with 9 bases in between. CDR3 amino acids: CASSLAGDTYEQYF. The CDR3 nucleotides are TGTGCCAGCAGCTTGGCCGGGGATACCTACGAGCAGTACTTC.

The V gene is TRBV5-1, the J gene TRBJ2-2, with D possibly TRBD2 on 5 matching bases. Trimming cost V 1 base and J 2 bases, with 12 bases left between them. The CDR3 is 16 residues long. Germline lookup yields CDR1 SGHRS and CDR2 YFSETQ. DNA of the CDR3: TGCGCCAGCAGCTTGCGGGGTACGGTTAACACCGGGGAGCTGTTTTTT. This sequence encodes CASSLRGTVNTGELFF.

Here the CDR3 DNA reads TGCGCCAGCAGCTTGGGAGGTAGCGGGGGCGCAAATGAGCAGTTCTTC. Its translation: CASSLGGSGGANEQFF. The chain uses TRBV5-1 and TRBJ2-1; 9 nucleotides align to TRBD2. Germline V gene data show CDR1 as SGHRS and CDR2 as YFSETQ. V was clipped by 0 bases and J by 7 bases; unmatched bases: 8. This CDR3 is 16 amino acids long.

A few counts support this clone. The V and J genes are TRBV5-6 and TRBJ2-7, with D possibly TRBD1 on 6 matching bases. V was pared by 4 bases and J by 9 bases, with 14 bases between. This CDR3 is built from 12 residues. Germline lookup yields CDR1 SGHDT and CDR2 YYEEEE. CDR3 sequence reads: CASSLDRQGQYF. CDR3 DNA sequence: TGTGCCAGCAGCCTCGACAGGCAGGGGCAGTACTTC.

The gene calls are TRBV9 and TRBJ2-5; D uncertain. The germline V and J ends were trimmed by 3 bases and 2 bases, with 14 bases remaining between them. The CDR3 has 15 amino acids. Germline V lookup: CDR1 SGDLS, CDR2 YYNGEE. The CDR3 DNA reads as TGTGCCAGCAGCGGCCTTGGTGGCGGTCAAGAGACCCAGTACTTC. Translation: CASSGLGGGQETQYF.

The table lists this clone with a few counts. The chain uses TRBV19 and TRBJ1-1; tentatively, D is TRBD1 (6 bases). This CDR3 is 14 amino acids long. From germline, CDR1 is LNHDA and CDR2 SQIVND (reference sequence). The germline V and J ends were trimmed by 1 base and 4 bases, with 10 bases remaining between them. The chain's CDR3 is CASSIGGPFTEAFF. The CDR3 bases are TGTGCCAGTAGTATAGGGGGGCCGTTCACTGAAGCTTTCTTT.

The gene calls are TRBV7-3 and TRBJ1-6, with a possible D match to TRBD1 (5 bases). Germline CDR1 and CDR2: SGHTA and FQGTGA. The CDR3 is 18 amino acids. Trimming left V 5 bases short and J 8 bases short, with 25 bases between. Written as DNA, the CDR3 is TGTGCCAGCAGCCGCGCGGGGCCCCGGGGGAGGAGGGATTCACCCCTCCACTTT. It is translated as CASSRAGPRGRRDSPLHF.

The gene calls are TRBV7-4 and TRBJ2-7, with 11 bases aligning to TRBD1. This CDR3 has 15 amino acids. V was clipped by 1 base and J by 6 bases; unmatched bases: 5. Germline values: CDR1 SGHVT, CDR2 SQSDAQ. The CDR3 loop reads CASSLVGTGGGEQYF. DNA of the CDR3: TGTGCCAGCAGCTTAGTCGGGACAGGGGGAGGCGAGCAGTACTTC.

CDR3 sequence reads: CASSGTGGLSGANVLTF. For the CDR3, the DNA is TGTGCCAGCAGTGGGACAGGGGGCTTGTCCGGGGCCAACGTCCTGACTTTC. The V gene is TRBV6-1, the J gene TRBJ2-6, with 11 bases aligning to TRBD1. The CDR3 is 17 residues long. After removal of 4 bases from V and 4 bases from J, the junction contained 6 bases not matched to a gene. Germline V gene sequence: CDR1 MNHNS, CDR2 SASEGT.

This clone was seen only once. V and J are TRBV7-2 and TRBJ1-2; 8 nucleotides agree with TRBD1. Germline CDR1 and CDR2: SGHTA and FQGNSA. Trimming at V came to 2 bases and at J to 4 bases, leaving 3 bases not matched to a gene. CDR3 length: 14 residues. This CDR3 is CASSLRQGAYGYTF. DNA of the CDR3: TGTGCCAGCAGCTTAAGGCAGGGGGCCTATGGCTACACCTTC. Combining the CDR3 with reference TRBV7-2 and TRBJ1-2 gives the whole variable domain GAGVSQSPSNKVTEKGKDVELRCDPISGHTALYWYRQSLGQGLEFLIYFQGNSAPDKSGLPSDRFSAERTGGSVSTLTIQRTQQEDSAVYLCASSLRQGAYGYTFGSGTRLTVV.

The chain recombines TRBV5-1 with TRBJ2-7; 7 nucleotides line up with TRBD1. Per germline, CDR1 SGHRS and CDR2 YFSETQ. The V segment lost 4 bases and the J segment 5 bases; nucleotides outside the gene matches: 9. This CDR3 comprises 14 residues. Here the CDR3 reads CASSPGTVLNEQYF. The CDR3 DNA sequence: TGCGCCAGCAGCCCCGGGACAGTCCTCAACGAGCAGTACTTC. The full variable domain, its missing parts supplied by reference TRBV5-1 and TRBJ2-7, is KAGVTQTPRYLIKTRGQQVTLSCSPISGHRSVSWYQQTPGQGLQFLFEYFSETQRNKGNFPGRFSGRQFSNSRSEMNVSTLELGDSALYLCASSPGTVLNEQYFGPGTRLTVT.

This clone was recorded a few times. The V and J genes are TRBV27 and TRBJ1-4; 7 nucleotides line up with TRBD1. The J segment lost 5 bases and the V segment lost 6 bases, leaving 6 bases of the junction unmatched. Germline-derived CDR1 and CDR2 are MNHEY and SMNVEV (reference sequence). This CDR3 has 14 amino acids. CDR3 protein: CASSHDRDNEKLFF. In DNA form, the CDR3 reads TGTGCCAGCAGCCACGACAGGGACAATGAAAAACTGTTTTTT.

This clone was detected ten times or more. This chain links TRBV6-5 with TRBJ2-3; no clear D gene. V was cut by 5 bases and J by 5 bases, with 5 bases left in between. Germline CDR1 is MNHEY and CDR2 is SVGAGI. This CDR3 is 11 amino acids long. The CDR3 region has the DNA TGTGCCAGCAGTCTTTTAGATACGCAGTATTTT. It codes for CASSLLDTQYF.

The J gene is TRBJ2-3, the V gene TRBV28, with D possibly TRBD2 on 5 matching bases. The germline gives CDR1 MDHEN, CDR2 SYDVKM. This CDR3 has 16 amino acids. The V gene lost 5 bases and the J gene lost 4 bases, with 19 bases spanning the gap. CDR3 sequence (DNA): TGTGCCAGCAGTAACTTAAGACTAAATACCCCAGATACGCAGTATTTT. Protein sequence: CASSNLRLNTPDTQYF.